This T cell receptor (beta chain) was recorded in a study of monozygotic twins with inflammatory bowel disease. This CDR3 is built from 15 residues. Germline assignment: CDR1 MGHDK and CDR2 SYGVNS. Each sample had eight separate cDNA synthesis reactions. Nested PCRs of around 15 and 10 cycles, two in total, were run on TCRalpha and TCRbeta cDNA. TCRdb reprocessed the 5' RACE reads, with one entry per CDR3 protein and no DNA. This table lists 400,000 or so distinct CDR3 sequences. Sequencing input: blood. The TCR originated in a human donor with ulcerative colitis or Crohn's disease, or a healthy co-twin of an affected twin (not recorded which). The chain is built from TRBV25-1 and TRBJ2-7; absent DNA, TCRdb's TRBD1 call cannot be checked. The CDR3 reads CASTRGGQSSYEQYF.